These T cell receptor beta chains were read from a single sample in a study of T-cell memory formation after mild COVID-19. Using its own MiXCR run on the 5' RACE reads, TCRdb lists one record per CDR3 protein. Seen here are 140,000 to 150,000 distinct CDR3 sequences, roughly a quarter observed once, and the top ten hold roughly 24%. Sequenced material: PBMCs or a T cell subset sorted from them (not recorded which). The receptor set was obtained from an adult woman who had mild COVID-19 (a few samples of this study predate the infection). Cell type and time point are not known. The CDR3 runs from the conserved cysteine through the conserved F or W. Each record gives: V gene, J gene, clone size, D gene, CDR3 DNA, CDR3 protein. D genes are given only for firm matches. A row's size may be missing; if present it is once, few, many or a size class.

V: TRBV21-1
J: TRBJ2-4
size: once
D: -
DNA: TGTGCCAGCAGCAAAGTTACTAGCGGGAAATCTGATGCCAAAAACATTCAGTACTTC
CDR3: CASSKVTSGKSDAKNIQYF

V: TRBV20-1
J: TRBJ2-7
size: -
D: -
DNA: TGCAGTGCTAGCTCTTCGTCAGCGGCTACCTACGAGCAGTACTTC
CDR3: CSASSSSAATYEQYF

V: TRBV5-1
J: TRBJ2-3
size: once
D: -
DNA: TGCGCCAGCAGTGGGGACCTCGGTGGAGATACGCAGTATTTT
CDR3: CASSGDLGGDTQYF

V: TRBV7-6
J: TRBJ2-5
size: -
D: TRBD2
DNA: TGTGCCAGCAGCCACCCCCTTGGGGGGGGGCAAGAGACCCAGTACTTC
CDR3: CASSHPLGGGQETQYF

V: TRBV2
J: TRBJ2-1
size: few
D: -
DNA: TGTGCCAGCCCGAGGGTAGTTGGGGGCCAAGCGGGGAGCTCCTACAATGAGCAGTTCTTC
CDR3: CASPRVVGGQAGSSYNEQFF

V: TRBV20-1
J: TRBJ1-2
size: few
D: -
DNA: TGCAGTGCTAGAGATTTAGCAGGCAGCTCTAACTATGGCTACACCTTC
CDR3: CSARDLAGSSNYGYTF

V: TRBV27
J: TRBJ1-5
size: -
D: -
DNA: TGTGCCAGCAGTTTGACCGGTCAGCCCCAGCATTTT
CDR3: CASSLTGQPQHF

V: TRBV5-5
J: TRBJ2-7
size: -
D: -
DNA: TGTGCCAGCAGCTTGGACACCTCCTACGAGCAGTACTTC
CDR3: CASSLDTSYEQYF

V: TRBV6-5
J: TRBJ2-7
size: few
D: -
DNA: TGTGCCAGCAGTGTGGACGGGGTATCCTACGAGCAGTACTTC
CDR3: CASSVDGVSYEQYF

V: TRBV12-3/TRBV12-4
J: TRBJ2-7
size: few
D: TRBD2
DNA: TGTGCCAGCAGTGAAGCGGGGGGGGCTACGGAGCAGTACTTC
CDR3: CASSEAGGATEQYF

V: TRBV4-1
J: TRBJ2-7
size: few
D: TRBD1
DNA: TGCGCCAGCAGCCGGGACGCAGGGGGCCCAAGCTCCTACGAGCAGTACTTC
CDR3: CASSRDAGGPSSYEQYF

V: TRBV7-3
J: TRBJ2-3
size: few
D: -
DNA: TGTGCCAGCAGCCCGCCCGGGGCTAGCACAGATACGCAGTATTTT
CDR3: CASSPPGASTDTQYF

V: TRBV5-5
J: TRBJ2-7
size: -
D: TRBD2
DNA: TGTGCCAGCAGCCTCCTAGCGGGAGATTACGAGCAGTACTTC
CDR3: CASSLLAGDYEQYF

V: TRBV12-3/TRBV12-4
J: TRBJ2-7
size: once
D: TRBD2
DNA: TGTGCCAGCAGTCCTATAGCGGGCGGGGACTACGAGCAGTACTTC
CDR3: CASSPIAGGDYEQYF

V: TRBV5-1
J: TRBJ2-7
size: -
D: -
DNA: TGCGCCAGCAGCTCCTGGGGGGCGTCCTACGAGCAGTACTTC
CDR3: CASSSWGASYEQYF

V: TRBV9
J: TRBJ2-7
size: -
D: TRBD1
DNA: TGTGCCAGCAGCGAGGGACAGGGGCCAGGCTACGGGCAGTACTTC
CDR3: CASSEGQGPGYGQYF

V: TRBV29-1
J: TRBJ1-1
size: -
D: -
DNA: TGCAGCGGACTAACGGGGAATCTGAACACTGAAGCTTTCTTT
CDR3: CSGLTGNLNTEAFF

V: TRBV20-1
J: TRBJ2-1
size: -
D: TRBD1
DNA: TGCAGTGCTAGCCCCCGGTATGGGACAGCCTACAATGAGCAGTTCTTC
CDR3: CSASPRYGTAYNEQFF

V: TRBV20-1
J: TRBJ2-6
size: -
D: -
DNA: TGCAGTGCTAAAGGACCCACAGGTTCCGGGGCCAACGTCCTGACTTTC
CDR3: CSAKGPTGSGANVLTF

V: TRBV7-9
J: TRBJ1-1
size: -
D: -
DNA: TGTGCCAGCAGCTTACCGGGGACCCTGTGGAACACTGAAGCTTTCTTT
CDR3: CASSLPGTLWNTEAFF

V: TRBV6-2/TRBV6-3
J: TRBJ2-7
size: -
D: TRBD1
DNA: TGTGCCAGCAGTAGACGGGGACAGTTCTACTACGAGCAGTACTTC
CDR3: CASSRRGQFYYEQYF

V: TRBV24-1
J: TRBJ2-5
size: few
D: -
DNA: TGTGCCACCGGGACGGGGCAGAGCCGAGAGACCCAGTACTTC
CDR3: CATGTGQSRETQYF

V: TRBV20-1
J: TRBJ1-1
size: few
D: -
DNA: TGCAGTGCTAGTAAAGACATCGTCGGGATAATCGGGAACACTGAAGCTTTCTTT
CDR3: CSASKDIVGIIGNTEAFF

V: TRBV4-3
J: TRBJ2-7
size: many
D: TRBD2
DNA: TGCGCCAGCAGCCAAGAAGCTAGCGGGAACTACGAGCAGTACTTC
CDR3: CASSQEASGNYEQYF

V: TRBV7-9
J: TRBJ2-5
size: -
D: TRBD2
DNA: TGTGCCAGCAGCTTAGCCTTACTAGCGGAAGAGACCCAGTACTTC
CDR3: CASSLALLAEETQYF